A selection of T cell receptor beta chains follows, all from one sample in a study of cytomegalovirus exposure and HLA in healthy donors. Method: immunoSEQ multiplex PCR; TCRdb's copy keeps in-frame clones and lacks some. Of hundreds of thousands of clones listed, around 86% are singletons. Sample: PBMCs. The receptors originated from a woman younger than 45 in good health and CMV-seropositive. Both conserved end residues are part of each CDR3. The D gene is left open where the match is weak. Only part of the rows carry a size: once, few, many, or a class if the clone is expanded.

D | size | J | V | CDR3 | DNA
. | . | TRBJ1-5 | TRBV4-1 | CASSQDISVSNQPQHF | TGCGCCAGCAGCCAAGATATCTCGGTCAGCAATCAGCCCCAGCATTTT
. | few | TRBJ1-2 | TRBV4-1 | CASSQDPIPQTGNGNGYGYTF | TGCGCCAGCAGCCAAGACCCCATACCACAAACAGGGAATGGAAATGGATATGGCTACACCTTC
TRBD2 | . | TRBJ2-7 | TRBV10-2 | CASSGGGYQVHEQYF | TGCGCCAGCAGTGGGGGGGGGTACCAAGTCCACGAGCAGTACTTC
. | . | TRBJ2-6 | TRBV9 | CASRESGSGANVLTF | TGTGCCAGCAGAGAAAGCGGTTCGGGGGCCAACGTCCTGACTTTC
TRBD2 | . | TRBJ2-1 | TRBV27 | CASRTSGRAGQFF | TGTGCCAGTAGGACTAGCGGGAGGGCGGGGCAGTTCTTC
TRBD2 | . | TRBJ2-2 | TRBV27 | CASSLGLAGSLTGELFF | TGTGCCAGCAGTCTCGGACTAGCGGGATCTCTCACCGGGGAGCTGTTTTTT
. | . | TRBJ2-1 | TRBV20-1 | CSGRYNEQFF | TGCAGTGGGAGATACAATGAGCAGTTCTTC
. | . | TRBJ1-1 | TRBV19 | CASSVDLGDAEAFF | TGTGCCAGTAGTGTAGACTTGGGCGACGCTGAAGCTTTCTTT
TRBD2 | . | TRBJ2-3 | TRBV5-1 | CASSLGGRALGTDTQYF | TGCGCCAGCAGCTTGGGCGGGAGGGCTTTGGGCACAGATACGCAGTATTTT
. | once | TRBJ1-3 | TRBV9 | CASSMGHPGNTIYF | TGTGCCAGCAGCATGGGCCACCCGGGAAACACCATATATTTT
. | . | TRBJ2-7 | TRBV11-2 | CASSLRGTYEQYF | TGTGCCAGCAGCTTGCGGGGTACCTACGAGCAGTACTTC
. | . | TRBJ2-2 | TRBV7-9 | CASSFGGTGELFF | TGTGCCAGCAGCTTTGGAGGGACCGGGGAGCTGTTTTTT
. | . | TRBJ2-1 | TRBV5-1 | CASSLDGMGIGEQFF | TGCGCCAGCAGCTTGGACGGTATGGGCATAGGTGAGCAGTTCTTC